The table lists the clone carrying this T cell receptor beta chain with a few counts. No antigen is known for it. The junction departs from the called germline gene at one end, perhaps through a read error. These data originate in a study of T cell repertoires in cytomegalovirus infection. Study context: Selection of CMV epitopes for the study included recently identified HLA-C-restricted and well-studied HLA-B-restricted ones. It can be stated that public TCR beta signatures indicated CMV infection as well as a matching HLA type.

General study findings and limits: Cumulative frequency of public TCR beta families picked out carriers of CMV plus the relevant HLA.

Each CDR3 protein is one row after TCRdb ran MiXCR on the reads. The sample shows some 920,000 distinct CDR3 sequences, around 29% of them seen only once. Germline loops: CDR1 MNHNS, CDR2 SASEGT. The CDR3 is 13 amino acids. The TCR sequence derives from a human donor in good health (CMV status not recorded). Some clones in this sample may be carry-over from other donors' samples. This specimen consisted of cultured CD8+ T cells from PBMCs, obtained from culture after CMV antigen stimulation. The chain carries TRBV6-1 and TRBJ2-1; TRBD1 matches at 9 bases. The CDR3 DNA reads TGTGCCAGCCGTGACAGGGGGGGGAATGAGCAGTTCTTC. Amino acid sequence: CASRDRGGNEQFF.